This T cell receptor (beta chain) was retrieved from a study of spatial heterogeneity in lung cancer (dated by TCRdb to 2018 to 2020). The study in broad terms: Beta-chain transcripts were consistently detected in greater numbers than alpha-chain transcripts, which likely reflected higher beta-chain transcript abundance. Both alpha and beta chains were TCR-sequenced in samples taken at surgery, namely 220 tumor regions, around 64 matched nontumor lung samples and roughly 56 PBMC samples. In the raw uncorrected reads, each unique combination of TCR and UMI appeared more than ten times on average. Nonsynonymous mutation counts, determined by whole-exome sequencing of tumor tissue, were related to features of the TCR repertoire. In non-small cell lung cancer, the study quantitatively compared TCR alpha and beta repertoires across several tumor regions, matched nontumor lung, and blood. The investigation overall reported the following: Ubiquitous expanded tumor TCRs were detected in blood more often at tumor resection than at routine follow-up. Additional single-cell paired TCR alpha and beta sequencing was considered necessary to confirm, at a functional level, the hypothesis that regional TCRs recognize regional mutations.

Libraries were made using 5' RACE. Sequencing was carried out with a NextSeq 500. To allow correction of PCR and sequencing errors, the TCR library protocol tagged every TCR cDNA molecule with a unique molecular identifier. For the original study's pipeline: TCR identification, UMI-based error correction and CDR3 extraction were performed with Decombinator tools. TCRs above a frequency of 2 per 1,000, corresponding to the top 1% of the tumor frequency distribution, were defined as expanded. Each repertoire was subsampled 100 times to 5,000 TCRs, after which Renyi diversity was computed with the R vegan package. CDR3 similarity networks were constructed using string-kernel similarity of amino acid triplets, with links drawn between CDR3s whose pairwise similarity was above 0.82. The public reads were reanalyzed by TCRdb: fastp trimming at Q25, MiXCR alignment, in-frame beta chains only. Rows are combined by CDR3 protein, so each entry shows the most common genes and DNA. The V and J calls shown here were made by TCRdb, not taken from the authors' results. The sample table lists about 48,000 distinct CDR3 sequences, approximately 5.7% of them with a count of one. Jointly, the top ten make up around 10% of the sample.

The germline V gene encodes CDR1 DFQATT and CDR2 SNEGSKA (reference sequence). Trimming accounts for 0 bases at V and 1 base at J, while the number of junction bases matched to no gene is 5. Taken from cysteine to phenylalanine, the CDR3 has 18 residues. Only the CDR3 DNA stays, 54 bases, in frame from base 1. At least ten counts were recorded for this clonotype. No antigen is known for it. The record has no base qualities; no much larger clone is one base away. Taken with the paper, the label for time point translates to: sample taken at primary tumor resection. For TCR sequencing, whole RNA was extracted from tumor and nontumor lung tissue, or from cryopreserved PBMC samples, and no cell sorting was done. The donors were fewer than 90 patients from the lung TRACERx cohort who had early-stage, untreated non-small cell lung cancer. Only patients for whom sufficient RNA was available from at least two tumor regions were selected for TCR sequencing.

The chain uses TRBV20-1 and TRBJ2-2, with 13 middle bases fitting TRBD2. The receptor's source is a male donor with early-stage non-small cell lung cancer. The input for sequencing was PBMCs, taken at surgery. The bases read TGCAGTGCTAGAGACCCACTAGCGGGAGGGCTGAACACCGGGGAGCTGTTTTTT. Its translation is CSARDPLAGGLNTGELFF.